This record covers a single TCR beta chain. It was into CD45RA+ naive and CD45RA-negative memory subsets that the CD4+ cells were split. Clones were sequenced by immunoSEQ multiplex PCR, and TCRdb holds only the in-frame ones, with some missing. Here the sample spans 1 million to 1.2 million clones, roughly 80% being singletons. Trimming took 0 bases from V and 4 from J, leaving 13 bases between them. CDR1 is SGHRS, CDR2 YFSETQ, per germline. This CDR3 region has 16 residues. The data were obtained in a study of shared clonotypes between healthy human individuals. The receptor was derived from a man between 18 and 35 years old in good health. Some clones in this sample may be carry-over from other donors' samples. The V and J genes are TRBV5-1 and TRBJ1-4; weak D call: TRBD1 (5 bases). The source material was memory CD4+ T cells from PBMCs. The subset denotes: CD45RA-negative fraction. The CDR3 DNA is TGCGCCAGCAGCTTGGGAGCCCAGGGAGGTAATGAAAAACTGTTTTTT. This codes for CASSLGAQGGNEKLFF.